This TCR beta chain was captured in a study of T-cell reconstitution after alpha-beta-depleted transplantation in children. TCRbeta library construction was performed incorporating unique molecular identifiers. TCRdb fed the PCR reads into MiXCR, producing one record per CDR3 protein. This sample has about 340,000 distinct CDR3 sequences, with 16% found just once. This clonotype has ten or more counts. This CDR3 spans 13 amino acids. Germline values: CDR1 LGHNA, CDR2 YSLEER. The V gene lost 3 bases and the J gene lost 5 bases, with 9 bases spanning the gap. V is TRBV4-3 and J is TRBJ2-3; D remains ambiguous. The sample was PBMCs, mostly from graft donor cells, taken 360 days after TCRalphabeta/CD19-depleted stem cell transplant. The TCR originated in a male patient aged 2 to 10 who had a stem cell transplant for acute lymphoblastic leukemia, so the T cells may come from the graft donor. The CDR3 DNA is TGCGCCAGCAGCCACCTGTTCGGAGATACGCAGTATTTT. Amino acids: CASSHLFGDTQYF.